These T cell receptor beta chains were read from a single sample in a study of CD8 T cells in ankylosing spondylitis. TCRdb redid the calling of the 5' RACE reads with MiXCR, one entry per CDR3 protein. This table has nearly 250,000 distinct CDR3 sequences, roughly a third appearing once. The material sequenced was blood, either unsorted or a sorted T cell fraction (not recorded which). The receptor source for this set is a male donor with ankylosing spondylitis or in good health (not recorded which). Both conserved end residues are part of each CDR3. A D gene is named only where the DNA matches it firmly. For some rows the clone size is stated as once, few or many, or as a class when expanded; others skip it.

length	size	J	V	D	CDR3	DNA
11	few	TRBJ2-3	TRBV29-1	-	CSVDYRDTQYF	TGCAGCGTTGACTACAGGGATACGCAGTATTTT
12	few	TRBJ1-2	TRBV5-1	-	CASSLSNYGYTF	TGCGCCAGCAGCTTGAGCAACTATGGCTACACCTTC
12	-	TRBJ2-3	TRBV20-1	-	CSASGLADTQYF	TGCAGTGCTAGTGGTTTGGCAGATACGCAGTATTTT
16	few	TRBJ2-3	TRBV6-5	TRBD1	CASSSTKTGSLDTQYF	TGTGCCAGCAGTTCTACGAAGACAGGGAGTTTGGATACGCAGTATTTT
15	many	TRBJ2-5	TRBV20-1	-	CSARPLGVIQETQYF	TGCAGTGCTAGACCTCTCGGGGTTATTCAAGAGACCCAGTACTTC
12	few	TRBJ2-7	TRBV6-6	-	CASSRDGHEQYF	TGTGCCAGCAGCAGGGACGGCCACGAGCAGTACTTC
16	-	TRBJ2-3	TRBV5-1	TRBD2	CASSSLGLAGPDTQYF	TGCGCCAGCAGCTCCCTGGGACTAGCGGGGCCAGATACGCAGTATTTT
12	many	TRBJ2-2	TRBV20-1	-	CSAEYSTGELFF	TGCAGTGCTGAATACTCCACCGGGGAGCTGTTTTTT
12	-	TRBJ2-5	TRBV6-5	-	CASSRKGRTQYF	TGTGCCAGCAGTCGAAAGGGGAGGACCCAGTACTTC
12	-	TRBJ1-2	TRBV12-3/TRBV12-4	-	CASRAGTYGYTF	TGTGCCAGCAGGGCCGGAACCTATGGCTACACCTTC
12	few	TRBJ2-3	TRBV20-1	-	CSASRVTDTQYF	TGCAGTGCTAGCAGGGTCACAGATACGCAGTATTTT
15	few	TRBJ2-1	TRBV29-1	TRBD1	CSVEDKRGRVNEQFF	TGCAGCGTTGAAGATAAGAGGGGGCGGGTCAATGAGCAGTTCTTC
14	-	TRBJ2-3	TRBV7-6	-	CASRARVRGDTQYF	TGTGCCAGCCGGGCCCGGGTCCGGGGAGATACGCAGTATTTT
15	few	TRBJ1-4	TRBV12-3/TRBV12-4	TRBD1	CASSTDRGGGEKLFF	TGTGCCAGCAGTACCGACAGGGGTGGGGGTGAAAAACTGTTTTTT
15	few	TRBJ2-7	TRBV10-3	TRBD2	CAISESLAGPYEQYF	TGTGCCATCAGTGAGTCCCTAGCGGGTCCCTACGAGCAGTACTTC
16	-	TRBJ1-1	TRBV20-1	-	CSARVWVTVGYPEAFF	TGCAGTGCTAGAGTTTGGGTTACTGTTGGCTATCCTGAAGCTTTCTTT
14	-	TRBJ1-1	TRBV5-1	TRBD1	CASSSQPGTGEAFF	TGCGCCAGCAGCTCACAACCCGGGACAGGGGAAGCTTTCTTT
14	-	TRBJ2-3	TRBV24-1	-	CATSVRLSPDTQYF	TGTGCCACCAGTGTCAGGCTCTCGCCAGATACGCAGTATTTT
13	-	TRBJ2-3	TRBV10-1	-	CASSESTEDTQYF	TGCGCCAGCAGTGAGTCGACAGAGGATACGCAGTATTTT
15	few	TRBJ2-3	TRBV20-1	TRBD2	CSAPPSGGAADTQYF	TGCAGTGCTCCCCCTAGCGGGGGGGCCGCAGATACGCAGTATTTT
15	many	TRBJ2-3	TRBV6-1	TRBD1	CASSLQGALADTQYF	TGTGCCAGCAGTCTTCAGGGGGCGCTGGCAGATACGCAGTATTTT
17	-	TRBJ2-3	TRBV20-1	TRBD2	CSARDRPGLARTDTQYF	TGCAGTGCTAGAGATCGACCGGGACTAGCAAGGACAGATACGCAGTATTTT
16	few	TRBJ2-7	TRBV28	-	CASSPLGATLGLEQYF	TGTGCCAGCAGTCCTTTAGGGGCCACACTTGGGCTCGAGCAGTACTTC
18	-	TRBJ2-1	TRBV6-5	TRBD2	CASSSARLAGLSYNEQFF	TGTGCCAGCAGTTCCGCTCGACTAGCGGGGCTATCCTACAATGAGCAGTTCTTC
14	once	TRBJ2-1	TRBV7-2	-	CASSLAFAYNEQFF	TGTGCCAGCAGCTTAGCCTTCGCCTACAATGAGCAGTTCTTC
14	few	TRBJ2-7	TRBV29-1	TRBD2	CSVSGTSGGIEQYF	TGCAGCGTTTCCGGGACTAGCGGGGGGATCGAGCAGTACTTC
15	-	TRBJ1-2	TRBV20-1	TRBD1	CSATGPQDRAYGYTF	TGCAGTGCTACAGGCCCGCAGGACAGGGCCTATGGCTACACCTTC
17	few	TRBJ2-3	TRBV29-1	TRBD2	CSVEDGGTSGGAETQYF	TGCAGCGTTGAAGACGGGGGGACTAGCGGGGGGGCAGAAACGCAGTATTTT
14	few	TRBJ2-5	TRBV5-1	TRBD1	CASSATGAVETQYF	TGCGCCAGCAGCGCGACAGGGGCGGTGGAGACCCAGTACTTC
13	few	TRBJ1-2	TRBV12-3/TRBV12-4	-	CASSFDGSYGYTF	TGTGCCAGCAGTTTTGACGGGTCCTATGGCTACACCTTC
14	-	TRBJ2-5	TRBV12-3/TRBV12-4	TRBD1	CASSGWTGQETQYF	TGTGCCAGCAGTGGGTGGACAGGGCAAGAGACCCAGTACTTC
14	-	TRBJ1-5	TRBV7-6	-	CASSLLSGGQPQHF	TGTGCCAGCAGCTTGCTATCTGGCGGGCAGCCCCAGCATTTT
16	-	TRBJ2-3	TRBV7-2	TRBD2	CASSLGSSGGPDTQYF	TGTGCCAGCAGCTTAGGGTCTAGCGGGGGTCCAGATACGCAGTATTTT
14	-	TRBJ1-2	TRBV27	-	CASSLRRDVHGYTF	TGTGCCAGCAGTTTACGTCGGGACGTTCATGGCTACACCTTC
12	-	TRBJ2-1	TRBV20-1	-	CSARDAGYEQFF	TGCAGTGCTAGGGACGCAGGGTATGAGCAGTTCTTC